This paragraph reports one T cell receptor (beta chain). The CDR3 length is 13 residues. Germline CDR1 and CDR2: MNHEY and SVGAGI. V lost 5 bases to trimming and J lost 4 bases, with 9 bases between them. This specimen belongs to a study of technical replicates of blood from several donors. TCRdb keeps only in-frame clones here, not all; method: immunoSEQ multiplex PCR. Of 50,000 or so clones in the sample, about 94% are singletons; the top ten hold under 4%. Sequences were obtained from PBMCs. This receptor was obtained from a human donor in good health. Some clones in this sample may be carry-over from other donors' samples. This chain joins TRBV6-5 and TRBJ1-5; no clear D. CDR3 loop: CASSHGQNQPQHF. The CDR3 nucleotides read TGTGCCAGCAGTCATGGGCAGAATCAGCCCCAGCATTTT.